The following is a TCR beta chain sequence with its context. What it recognizes is unknown. The data belong to a study of blood T cells in healthy people across ages. V lost 7 bases to trimming and J lost 0 bases; unmatched junction nucleotides: 7. The CDR3 runs to 17 residues. CDR1 is MNHEY and CDR2 is SMNVEV in the germline V gene (reference sequence). Whole-study findings and limits: Higher diversity, along with more naive CD4+ cells, distinguished long-lived donors from aged donors.

The authors ran a second PCR of about 6 to 11 cycles using a sample-barcoded 5' primer and a J-beta primer mix. TCRdb used MiXCR to reprocess the 5' RACE reads, holding one entry per CDR3 protein. The sample carries 1 million or so distinct CDR3 sequences, about 23% recorded once. The sample also formed part of further work on T cells of mothers and their children. From that report: Reverse transcription into cDNA received all extracted RNA, at 1.5 ug per 15 ul. The yield was over 9.5 million TCR beta CDR3 reads from each mother and around 2.9 million from each child.

This chain uses TRBV27 with TRBJ2-3; 13 bases fit TRBD2. The sequence came from a girl aged 2 to 10 in good health. Material for sequencing was blood. This chain's CDR3 is CASTRLAGGPSTDTQYF. Here the CDR3 DNA reads TGTGCCAGCACCAGACTAGCGGGAGGCCCTAGCACAGATACGCAGTATTTT.